Below, 9 T cell receptor gamma chains from the same sample are listed, as sequenced in a study of intestinal T cells in coeliac disease. TRG repertoires were amplified with LymphoTrack primers from 200 ng of biopsy DNA. TCRdb re-called clones from the multiplex PCR reads via CATT. The sample lists 450 to 750 gamma-chain clones; roughly half were seen once. Ten to eleven formalin-fixed paraffin-embedded scrolls, each 5 µm thick, supplied each case's genomic DNA. The sample taken for sequencing was a duodenal biopsy. The receptors were gathered from a human donor with celiac disease.

The rearrangement uses TRGV8 and TRGJ1 or TRGJ2. Germline assignment: CDR1 VENAVY and CDR2 YDSYNSRV. This CDR3 contains 13 residues. The trim removed 2 bases at V and 0 bases at J, leaving 1 base unmatched. CDR3 nucleotides: TGTGCCACCTGGGATACGAATTATTATAAGAAACTCTTT. Amino acid sequence: CATWDTNYYKKLF.

Notes on this clone: This DNA's translation and the protein TCRdb lists, from a much larger clone, do not match at residue 15, likely due to a read error; the protein shown is translated from the DNA. This rearrangement joins TRGV2 to TRGJP1. Gene TRGJP matches the end of the DNA better, so the J call may be wrong. CDR3 length equals 16 residues. Germline CDR1 and CDR2: EGSNGY and YDSYNSKV. CDR3 sequence: CATWDGPVTTGWFKVF. For the CDR3, the DNA is TGTGCCACCTGGGACGGGCCTGTTACCACTGGTTGGTTCAAGGTATTT.

The chain uses TRGV8 and TRGJ1 or TRGJ2. Germline V gene data show CDR1 as VENAVY and CDR2 as YDSYNSRV. The CDR3 runs 13 residues. V lost 10 bases to trimming and J lost 10 bases; unmatched junction nucleotides: 19. The CDR3 DNA is TGTGCCACTGGGATCCCCCCCCCAGTAAAGAAACTCTTT. Amino acid sequence: CATGIPPPVKKLF.

This clone was detected a few times. Here the CDR3 reads CATWDGPIIKKLF. As DNA, the CDR3 is TGTGCCACCTGGGACGGGCCTATTATAAAGAAACTCTTT. The rearrangement links TRGV2 to TRGJ1 or TRGJ2. Per germline, CDR1 EGSNGY and CDR2 YDSYNSKV. V lost 0 bases and J lost 10; bases outside the gene matches: 9. CDR3 length equals 13 residues.

The chain joins TRGV3 to TRGJ1 or TRGJ2. The CDR3 is made up of 11 amino acids. Germline values: CDR1 VTNTFY, CDR2 YDVSTARD (reference sequence). Trimming removed 5 bases from V and 7 bases from J; junction bases left unmatched: 5. CDR3 protein: CATWGLYKKLF. CDR3 DNA: TGTGCCACCTGGGGGCTATATAAGAAACTCTTT.

Points on this clone: One end of the junction is discordant with germline, which a read error may explain. This sequence joins TRGV8 and TRGJ1 or TRGJ2. The length of the CDR3 is 9 residues. The germline V gene encodes CDR1 VENAVY and CDR2 YDSYNSRV. The CDR3 protein is CATWDKLTF. DNA of the CDR3: TGTGCCACCTGGGACAAGCTGACCTTT.

In its sample, this clone was seen a few times. The protein recorded in TCRdb matches a much larger clone and deviates from this DNA's translation at residue 6, suggesting a read error; the protein here is obtained by translating the DNA. The J gene is TRGJ1 or TRGJ2, the V gene TRGV4. Trimming removed 3 bases from V and 5 bases from J; junction bases left unmatched: 4. This CDR3 spans 12 amino acids. Germline V gene sequence: CDR1 EGSTGY, CDR2 YDSYTSSV. CDR3 nucleotide sequence: TGTGCCACCTGGGATATGCATTATAAGAAACTCTTT. Its translation is CATWDMHYKKLF.

This clone was seen a handful of times. CDR3 sequence: CATWDRNIRKLF. In nucleotides, the CDR3 is TGTGCCACCTGGGACCGTAATATAAGAAAACTCTTT. This rearrangement joins TRGV3 to TRGJ1 or TRGJ2. Trimming took 3 bases from V and 13 from J; bases not matched to a gene: 12. Germline values: CDR1 VTNTFY, CDR2 YDVSTARD (reference sequence). This CDR3 comprises 12 residues.

This clone was found once. The chain recombines TRGV8 with TRGJ1 or TRGJ2. V trimming: 2 bases; J trimming: 13 bases; junction bases outside the gene matches: 11. Germline lookup yields CDR1 VENAVY and CDR2 YDSYNSRV. CDR3 length: 12 amino acids. CDR3 sequence: CATWDINIRKLF. The CDR3 DNA is TGTGCCACCTGGGATATAAATATAAGAAAACTCTTT.